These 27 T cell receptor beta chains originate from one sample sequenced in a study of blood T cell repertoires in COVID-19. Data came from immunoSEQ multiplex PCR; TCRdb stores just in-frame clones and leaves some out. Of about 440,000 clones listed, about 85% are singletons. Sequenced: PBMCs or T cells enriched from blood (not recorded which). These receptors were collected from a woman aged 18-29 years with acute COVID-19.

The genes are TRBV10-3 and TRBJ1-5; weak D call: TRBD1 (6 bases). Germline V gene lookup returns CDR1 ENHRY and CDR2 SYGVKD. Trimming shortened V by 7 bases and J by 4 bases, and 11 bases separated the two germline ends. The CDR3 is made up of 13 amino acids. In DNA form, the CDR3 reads TGTGCCATCAAATCCAGGGGAAATCAGCCCCAGCATTTT. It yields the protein CAIKSRGNQPQHF.

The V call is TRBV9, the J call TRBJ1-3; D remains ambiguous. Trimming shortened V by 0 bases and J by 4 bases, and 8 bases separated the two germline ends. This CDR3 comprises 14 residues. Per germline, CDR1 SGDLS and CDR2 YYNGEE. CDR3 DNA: TGTGCCAGCAGCGTAGATCGACTCGGAAACACCATATATTTT. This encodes CASSVDRLGNTIYF.

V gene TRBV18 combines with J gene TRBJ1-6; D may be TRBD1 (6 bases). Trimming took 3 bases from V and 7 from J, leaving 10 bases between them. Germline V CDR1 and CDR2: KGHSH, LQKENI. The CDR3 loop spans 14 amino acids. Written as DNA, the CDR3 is TGTGCCAGCTCACCGAAGCAGGGGAATTCACCCCTCCACTTT. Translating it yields CASSPKQGNSPLHF.

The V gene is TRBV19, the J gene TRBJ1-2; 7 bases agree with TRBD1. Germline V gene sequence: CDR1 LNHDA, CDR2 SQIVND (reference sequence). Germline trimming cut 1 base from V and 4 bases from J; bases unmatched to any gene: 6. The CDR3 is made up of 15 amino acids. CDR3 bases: TGTGCCAGTAGTATAGCAGACAGGGCGGGCTATGGCTACACCTTC. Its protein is CASSIADRAGYGYTF.

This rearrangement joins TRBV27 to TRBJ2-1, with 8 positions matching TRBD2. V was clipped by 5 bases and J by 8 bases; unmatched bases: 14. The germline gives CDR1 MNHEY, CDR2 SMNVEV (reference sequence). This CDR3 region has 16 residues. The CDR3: CASSGATGGPMHEQFF. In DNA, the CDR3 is TGTGCCAGCAGTGGGGCTACGGGAGGGCCAATGCATGAGCAGTTCTTC.

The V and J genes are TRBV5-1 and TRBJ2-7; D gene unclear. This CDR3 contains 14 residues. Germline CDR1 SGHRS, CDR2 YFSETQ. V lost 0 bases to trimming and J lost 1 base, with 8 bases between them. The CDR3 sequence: CASSLGVGSYEQYF. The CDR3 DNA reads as TGCGCCAGCAGCTTGGGTGTCGGTTCCTACGAGCAGTACTTC. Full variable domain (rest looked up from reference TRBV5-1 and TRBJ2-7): KAGVTQTPRYLIKTRGQQVTLSCSPISGHRSVSWYQQTPGQGLQFLFEYFSETQRNKGNFPGRFSGRQFSNSRSEMNVSTLELGDSALYLCASSLGVGSYEQYFGPGTRLTVT.

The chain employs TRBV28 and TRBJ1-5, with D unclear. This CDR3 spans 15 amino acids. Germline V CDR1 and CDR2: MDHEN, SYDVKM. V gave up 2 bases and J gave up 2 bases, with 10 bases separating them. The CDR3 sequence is CASSLPGIGNQPQHF. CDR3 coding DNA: TGTGCCAGCAGTTTACCGGGAATAGGCAATCAGCCCCAGCATTTT.

Here the CDR3 reads CASSQGRDSFSGNTIYF. CDR3 nucleotides: TGTGCCAGCAGCCAAGGCCGGGACAGCTTCTCTGGAAACACCATATATTTT. This sequence joins TRBV3-1 (or the pseudogene TRBV3-2) and TRBJ1-3; TRBD1 agrees at 7 bases. J gave up 0 bases and V 1 base, and 6 bases lay outside the gene matches. The germline gives CDR1 LGHDT, CDR2 YNNKEL (reference sequence). This CDR3 spans 17 amino acids.

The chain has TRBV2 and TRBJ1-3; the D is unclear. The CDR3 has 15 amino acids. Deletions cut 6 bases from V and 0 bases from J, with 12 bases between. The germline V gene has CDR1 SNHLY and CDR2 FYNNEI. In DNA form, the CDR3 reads TGTGCCAGCAGCCCTGACACGCACTCTGGAAACACCATATATTTT. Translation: CASSPDTHSGNTIYF.

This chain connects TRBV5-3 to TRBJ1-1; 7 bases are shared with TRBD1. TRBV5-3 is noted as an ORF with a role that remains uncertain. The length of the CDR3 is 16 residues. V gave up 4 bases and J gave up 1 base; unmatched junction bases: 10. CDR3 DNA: TGTGCCAGAAGCGGGCAGGGGGGCGAAACGAACACTGAAGCTTTCTTT. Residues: CARSGQGGETNTEAFF.

The CDR3 region is CSVESNPEAFF. DNA of the CDR3: TGCAGCGTTGAGAGTAACCCTGAAGCTTTCTTT. This rearrangement joins TRBV29-1 to TRBJ1-1; D gene ambiguous. This CDR3 is 11 amino acids long. Germline V gives CDR1 SQVTM, CDR2 ANQGSEA. Trimming stripped 3 bases from V and 6 bases from J, with 8 bases between.

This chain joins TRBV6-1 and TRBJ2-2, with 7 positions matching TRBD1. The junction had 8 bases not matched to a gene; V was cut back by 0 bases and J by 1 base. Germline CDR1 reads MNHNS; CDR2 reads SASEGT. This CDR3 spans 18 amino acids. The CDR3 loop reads CASSEAHGTVGNTGELFF. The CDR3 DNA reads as TGTGCCAGCAGTGAAGCACATGGGACAGTGGGGAACACCGGGGAGCTGTTTTTT.

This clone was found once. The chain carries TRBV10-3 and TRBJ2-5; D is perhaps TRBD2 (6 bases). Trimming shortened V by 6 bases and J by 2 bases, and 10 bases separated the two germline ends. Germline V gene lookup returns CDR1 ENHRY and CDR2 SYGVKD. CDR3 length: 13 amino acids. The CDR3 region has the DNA TGTGCCATCAGGGGGGGTCGGCAAGAGACCCAGTACTTC. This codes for CAIRGGRQETQYF.

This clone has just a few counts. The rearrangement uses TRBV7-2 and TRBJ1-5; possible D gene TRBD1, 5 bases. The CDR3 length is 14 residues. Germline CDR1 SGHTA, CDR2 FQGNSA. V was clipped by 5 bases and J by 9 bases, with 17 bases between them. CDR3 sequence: CASSQGQPPWPQHF. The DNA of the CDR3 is TGTGCCAGCAGCCAAGGACAACCCCCGTGGCCCCAGCATTTT.

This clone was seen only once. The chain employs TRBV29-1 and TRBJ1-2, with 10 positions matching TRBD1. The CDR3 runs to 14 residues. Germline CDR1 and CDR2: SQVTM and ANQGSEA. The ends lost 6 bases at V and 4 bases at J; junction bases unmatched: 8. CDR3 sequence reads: CSVLRDRGFYGYTF. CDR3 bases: TGCAGCGTGCTCCGGGACAGGGGCTTCTATGGCTACACCTTC.

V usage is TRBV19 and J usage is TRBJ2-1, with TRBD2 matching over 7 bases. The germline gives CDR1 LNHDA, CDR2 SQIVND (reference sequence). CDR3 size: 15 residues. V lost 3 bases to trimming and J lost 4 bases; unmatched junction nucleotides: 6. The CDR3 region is CASSMPSGAYNEQFF. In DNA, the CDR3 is TGTGCCAGTAGTATGCCTAGCGGAGCGTACAATGAGCAGTTCTTC.

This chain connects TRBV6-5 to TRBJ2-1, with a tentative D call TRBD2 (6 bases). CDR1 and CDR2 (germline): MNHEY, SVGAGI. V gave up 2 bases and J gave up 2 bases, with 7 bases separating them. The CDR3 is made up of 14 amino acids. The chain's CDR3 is CASSYGGTYNEQFF. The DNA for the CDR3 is TGTGCCAGCAGTTACGGCGGGACCTACAATGAGCAGTTCTTC.

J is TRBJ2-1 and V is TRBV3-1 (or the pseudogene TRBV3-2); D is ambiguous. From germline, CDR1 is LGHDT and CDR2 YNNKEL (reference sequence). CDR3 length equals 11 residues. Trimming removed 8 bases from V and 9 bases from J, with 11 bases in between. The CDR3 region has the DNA TGTGCCAGCGATTCGGGTGGTGAGCAGTTCTTC. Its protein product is CASDSGGEQFF.

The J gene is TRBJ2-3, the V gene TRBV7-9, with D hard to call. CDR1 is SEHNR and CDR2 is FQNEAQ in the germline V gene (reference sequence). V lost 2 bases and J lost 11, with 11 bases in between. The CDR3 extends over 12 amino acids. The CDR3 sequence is CASSLKPLEQYF. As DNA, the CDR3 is TGTGCCAGCAGCTTAAAGCCACTTGAGCAGTATTTT.

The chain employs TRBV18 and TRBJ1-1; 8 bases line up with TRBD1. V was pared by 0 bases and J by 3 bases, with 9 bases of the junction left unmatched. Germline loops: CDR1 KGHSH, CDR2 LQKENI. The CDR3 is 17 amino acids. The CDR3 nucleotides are TGTGCCAGCTCACCACCGCAGGGGGCGAGAGGAGACACTGAAGCTTTCTTT. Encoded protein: CASSPPQGARGDTEAFF.

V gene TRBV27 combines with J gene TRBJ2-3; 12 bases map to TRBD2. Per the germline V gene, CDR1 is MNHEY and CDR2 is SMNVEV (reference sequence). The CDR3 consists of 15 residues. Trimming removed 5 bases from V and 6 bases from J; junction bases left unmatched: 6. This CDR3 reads CASSPRTSGTDTQYF. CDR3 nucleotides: TGTGCCAGCAGTCCCAGGACTAGCGGGACGGATACGCAGTATTTT.

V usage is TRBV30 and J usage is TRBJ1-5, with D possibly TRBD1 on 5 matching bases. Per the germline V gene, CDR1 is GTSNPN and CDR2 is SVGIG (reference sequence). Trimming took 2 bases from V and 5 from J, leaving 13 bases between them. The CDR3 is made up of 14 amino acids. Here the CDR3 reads CAWSLGGNDQPQHF. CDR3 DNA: TGTGCCTGGAGTTTGGGGGGGAACGATCAGCCCCAGCATTTT.

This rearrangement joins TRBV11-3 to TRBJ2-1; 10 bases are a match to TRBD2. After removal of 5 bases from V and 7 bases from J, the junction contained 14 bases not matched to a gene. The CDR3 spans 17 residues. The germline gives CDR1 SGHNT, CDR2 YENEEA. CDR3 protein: CASSPRTSGPGGNEQFF. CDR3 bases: TGTGCCAGCAGCCCGCGGACTAGCGGACCCGGTGGTAATGAGCAGTTCTTC.

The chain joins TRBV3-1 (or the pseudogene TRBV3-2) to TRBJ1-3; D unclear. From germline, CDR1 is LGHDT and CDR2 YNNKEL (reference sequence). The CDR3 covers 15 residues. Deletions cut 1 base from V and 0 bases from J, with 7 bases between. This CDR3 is CASSQALRSGNTIYF. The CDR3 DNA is TGTGCCAGCAGCCAAGCTCTCCGCTCTGGAAACACCATATATTTT.

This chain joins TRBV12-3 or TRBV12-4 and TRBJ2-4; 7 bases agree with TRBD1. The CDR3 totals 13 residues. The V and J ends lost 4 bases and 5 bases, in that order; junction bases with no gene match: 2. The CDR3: CASSWGTENIQYF. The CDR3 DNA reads TGTGCCAGCAGTTGGGGGACAGAAAACATTCAGTACTTC.

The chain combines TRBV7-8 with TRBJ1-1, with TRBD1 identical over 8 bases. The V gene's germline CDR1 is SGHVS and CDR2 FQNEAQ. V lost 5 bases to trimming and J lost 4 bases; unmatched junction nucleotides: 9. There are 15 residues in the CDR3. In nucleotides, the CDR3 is TGTGCCAGCAGCAAACCAGGGGGCGGGGCCACTGAAGCTTTCTTT. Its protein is CASSKPGGGATEAFF.

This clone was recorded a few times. CDR3 DNA: TGTGCCAGTAGAACGGGACAGGGGGCCGGACAGCCCCAGCATTTT. Its protein is CASRTGQGAGQPQHF. This chain links TRBV19 with TRBJ1-5; 12 bases map to TRBD1. The ends lost 6 bases at V and 7 bases at J; junction bases unmatched: 7. The germline V gene has CDR1 LNHDA and CDR2 SQIVND (reference sequence). The CDR3 runs 15 residues.